The 20 T cell receptor beta chains below were found in one sample sequenced in a study of molecular identifiers for immune sequencing clone quantification. TCRdb reprocessed the PCR reads via MiXCR and lists one record per CDR3 protein. This table has around 480,000 distinct CDR3 sequences, 20% to 25% appearing once. Sequencing was carried out using naive CD8+ T cells from blood, with Jurkat cell RNA spiked in. This sample's subset: FACS-sorted CD8+CD4-CCR7+CD45RA+ naive T cells. The receptors derive from a human donor in good health. Some libraries in this study had Jurkat cell RNA spiked in.

The table lists this clonotype with a few counts. The chain carries TRBV9 and TRBJ2-3; D may be TRBD2 (5 bases). Trimming took off 0 bases at V and 0 bases at J, with 11 bases between the two ends. The CDR3 is 16 residues long. Germline CDR1 is SGDLS and CDR2 is YYNGEE. DNA of the CDR3: TGTGCCAGCAGCGTAGCATCGGGGAGTAGCACAGATACGCAGTATTTT. It encodes CASSVASGSSTDTQYF.

This clonotype was observed at least ten times. V usage is TRBV19 and J usage is TRBJ2-7, with TRBD1 matching over 9 bases. Germline CDR1 reads LNHDA; CDR2 reads SQIVND (reference sequence). V shed 4 bases, J shed 1 base, and the junction held 5 bases outside the gene matches. This CDR3 comprises 15 residues. CDR3 amino acids: CASSTSGTGSYEQYF. The CDR3 region has the DNA TGTGCCAGTAGTACCTCCGGGACAGGGTCCTACGAGCAGTACTTC.

The chain employs TRBV4-1 and TRBJ2-2, with 8 bases matching TRBD1. CDR1 is MGHRA and CDR2 is YSYEKL in the germline V gene. V gave up 3 bases and J gave up 3 bases; unmatched junction bases: 6. The CDR3 loop spans 16 amino acids. The CDR3 spells CASSHSGTGDTGELFF. The CDR3, as DNA: TGCGCCAGCAGCCATTCGGGGACAGGAGACACCGGGGAGCTGTTTTTT.

This clonotype was observed at least ten times. The CDR3 nucleotides read TGTGCCAGCAGCTTGTCGGGACCCGATCCAGAAGAGCAGTACTTC. Translated, it gives CASSLSGPDPEEQYF. The rearrangement uses TRBV5-6 and TRBJ2-7, with D possibly called TRBD1 or TRBD2 (5 bases each). CDR1 SGHDT and CDR2 YYEEEE come from the germline V gene. The germline V and J ends were trimmed by 1 base and 7 bases, with 18 bases remaining between them. This CDR3 region has 15 residues.

In its sample, this clonotype was seen many times. This chain connects TRBV3-1 to TRBJ1-4, with 8 bases that match TRBD1. From germline, CDR1 is LGHDT and CDR2 YNNKEL (reference sequence). The CDR3 is made up of 16 amino acids. The junction had 12 bases not matched to a gene; V was cut back by 4 bases and J by 8 bases. The CDR3 loop is CASSLKLTGDREKLFF. CDR3 in DNA: TGTGCCAGCAGCCTTAAGCTGACAGGGGATAGAGAAAAACTGTTTTTT.

The rearrangement uses TRBV6-6 and TRBJ1-6; the match to TRBD1 covers 7 bases. V gave up 6 bases and J gave up 10 bases; unmatched junction bases: 9. CDR3 length equals 14 residues. Looked up from germline, CDR1 is MNHNY and CDR2 is SVGAGI (reference sequence). This CDR3 reads CASSRDREASPLHF. The CDR3 DNA is TGTGCCAGCAGCCGCGACAGGGAGGCGTCACCCCTCCACTTT.

There are a few counts of this clonotype. The chain couples TRBV9 to TRBJ1-5; 7 positions agree with TRBD1. CDR3 length equals 15 residues. Looked up from germline, CDR1 is SGDLS and CDR2 is YYNGEE. V trimming: 2 bases; J trimming: 7 bases; junction bases outside the gene matches: 9. CDR3 DNA sequence: TGTGCCAGCAGCGTGCAAGGGGGCTTGGGACAGCCCCAGCATTTT. This encodes CASSVQGGLGQPQHF. The full variable domain, its missing parts supplied by reference TRBV9 and TRBJ1-5, is DSGVTQTPKHLITATGQRVTLRCSPRSGDLSVYWYQQSLDQGLQFLIQYYNGEERAKGNILERFSAQQFPDLHSELNLSSLELGDSALYFCASSVQGGLGQPQHFGDGTRLSIL.

This chain links TRBV4-1 with TRBJ2-3; maybe TRBD2 (5 bases). The CDR3 sequence is 15 residues long. Germline CDR1 reads MGHRA; CDR2 reads YSYEKL. V was clipped by 4 bases and J by 3 bases, with 14 bases between them. The DNA of the CDR3 is TGCGCCAGCAGCCGAGCTCCAGCGGAGACAGATACGCAGTATTTT. It translates to CASSRAPAETDTQYF.

J is TRBJ2-7 and V is TRBV2; D may be TRBD2 (5 bases). The germline CDR1 and CDR2 sequences are SNHLY and FYNNEI. V shed 1 base and J shed 9 bases, with 16 bases lying between them. The CDR3 runs to 14 residues. CDR3 sequence: CASSEGPFSGLQYF. DNA of the CDR3: TGTGCCAGCAGTGAAGGCCCCTTCAGCGGCCTGCAGTACTTC.

The CDR3: CASSYSIRRSGDTEAFF. The CDR3 DNA is TGTGCCAGCAGTTACTCGATAAGAAGGTCTGGGGACACTGAAGCTTTCTTT. The V call is TRBV6-6, the J call TRBJ1-1; D call uncertain. V gave up 0 bases and J gave up 3 bases, with 17 bases separating them. This CDR3 is built from 17 residues. Per germline, CDR1 MNHNY and CDR2 SVGAGI (reference sequence).

This clonotype has a handful of counts. V usage is TRBV3-1 and J usage is TRBJ1-2, with unresolved D. The CDR3 is 14 residues long. The V gene lost 0 bases and the J gene lost 1 base, with 6 bases spanning the gap. Per the germline V gene, CDR1 is LGHDT and CDR2 is YNNKEL (reference sequence). The CDR3 is CASSQETVNYGYTF. The CDR3 DNA reads TGTGCCAGCAGCCAAGAAACAGTTAACTATGGCTACACCTTC.

This clonotype was recorded a few times. V gene TRBV11-3 combines with J gene TRBJ2-3; TRBD2 matches at 15 bases. With V trimmed by 5 bases and J by 4 bases, 4 bases remained unmatched. Germline CDR1 SGHNT, CDR2 YENEEA. This CDR3 contains 16 residues. The CDR3: CASSPGLAGGADTQYF. The CDR3 DNA reads as TGTGCCAGCAGCCCAGGACTAGCGGGAGGGGCAGATACGCAGTATTTT.

This rearrangement joins TRBV20-1 to TRBJ2-1; no firm D call. The ends were cut back, 4 bases at V and 5 bases at J, with 6 bases in the middle. The V gene's germline CDR1 is DFQATT and CDR2 SNEGSKA (reference sequence). The CDR3 runs 11 residues. This CDR3 is CSAMQNNEQFF. The CDR3 DNA is TGCAGTGCTATGCAGAACAATGAGCAGTTCTTC.

The rearrangement links TRBV6-2 or TRBV6-3 to TRBJ2-3; TRBD2 agrees at 11 bases. J lost 1 base, V lost 1 base, and 4 bases had no gene match. The length of the CDR3 is 17 residues. Germline values: CDR1 MNHEY, CDR2 SVGEGT. The CDR3 region is CASSYLLAGARTDTQYF. CDR3 in DNA: TGTGCCAGCAGTTACTTACTAGCGGGAGCCCGCACAGATACGCAGTATTTT.

This clonotype has just a few counts. V is TRBV14 and J is TRBJ2-1, with TRBD1 matching 10 bases. V was clipped by 3 bases and J by 4 bases; unmatched bases: 9. CDR1 and CDR2 from the germline V gene are SGHDN and FVKESK. The CDR3 runs 17 residues. CDR3 DNA: TGTGCCAGCAGCCAGCCCTGGGGGACAGGGGAGTACAATGAGCAGTTCTTC. This gives the protein CASSQPWGTGEYNEQFF. Full variable domain (rest looked up from reference TRBV14 and TRBJ2-1): EAGVTQFPSHSVIEKGQTVTLRCDPISGHDNLYWYRRVMGKEIKFLLHFVKESKQDESGMPNNRFLAERTGGTYSTLKVQPAELEDSGVYFCASSQPWGTGEYNEQFFGPGTRLTVL.

V usage is TRBV5-4 and J usage is TRBJ2-3, with 8 bases identical to TRBD2. The germline gives CDR1 SGHNT, CDR2 YYREEE (reference sequence). V shed 2 bases, J shed 2 bases, and the junction held 4 bases outside the gene matches. The CDR3 extends over 15 amino acids. CDR3 sequence: CASSFRGGPTDTQYF. The CDR3 DNA sequence: TGTGCCAGCAGCTTCCGGGGGGGTCCCACAGATACGCAGTATTTT.

This clonotype came up many times. The CDR3 DNA follows: TGTGCCAGCAGCTTAGATCCAGATACGCAGTATTTT. Protein: CASSLDPDTQYF. The chain is built from TRBV13 and TRBJ2-3; D is undetermined. V was pared by 1 base and J by 4 bases, with 3 bases between. The germline gives CDR1 PRHDT, CDR2 FYEKMQ (reference sequence). The CDR3 runs to 12 residues.

At least ten counts were recorded for this clonotype. The V and J genes are TRBV9 and TRBJ2-7, with a possible D match to TRBD1 (6 bases). The CDR3 contains 14 residues. Trimming shortened V by 4 bases and J by 2 bases, and 13 bases separated the two germline ends. Germline CDR1 reads SGDLS; CDR2 reads YYNGEE. CDR3 nucleotide sequence: TGTGCCAGCAGCCCTACGACAGGAGCCTACGAGCAGTACTTC. Its translation is CASSPTTGAYEQYF.

This clonotype was observed at least ten times. The V and J genes are TRBV12-5 and TRBJ1-2; the match to TRBD1 covers 8 bases. Germline loops: CDR1 LGHNT, CDR2 FRNRAP. V was pared by 2 bases and J by 4 bases, with 6 bases of the junction left unmatched. The CDR3 extends over 15 amino acids. The chain's CDR3 is CASGLWTGLAYGYTF. For the CDR3, the DNA is TGTGCTAGTGGTTTGTGGACAGGGCTCGCCTATGGCTACACCTTC.

The V call is TRBV6-6, the J call TRBJ2-2; 14 bases align to TRBD2. V lost 4 bases, J lost 3 bases, and 16 bases stayed unmatched. The CDR3 contains 21 residues. CDR1 is MNHNY and CDR2 is SVGAGI in the germline V gene (reference sequence). The CDR3 DNA reads as TGTGCCAGCAGTTTAACCATACCGGGACTAGCGGGAGTATTGGACACCGGGGAGCTGTTTTTT. It yields the protein CASSLTIPGLAGVLDTGELFF.